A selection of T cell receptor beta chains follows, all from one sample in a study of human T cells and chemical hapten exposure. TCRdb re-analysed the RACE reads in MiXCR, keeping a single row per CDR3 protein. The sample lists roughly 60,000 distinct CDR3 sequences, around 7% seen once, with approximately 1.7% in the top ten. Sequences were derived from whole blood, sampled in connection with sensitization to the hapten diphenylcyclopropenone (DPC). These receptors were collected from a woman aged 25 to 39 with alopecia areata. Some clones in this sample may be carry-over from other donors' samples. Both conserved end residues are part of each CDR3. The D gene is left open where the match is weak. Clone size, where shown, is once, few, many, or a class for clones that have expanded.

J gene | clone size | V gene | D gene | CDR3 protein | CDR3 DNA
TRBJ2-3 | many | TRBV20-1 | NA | CSASDLSSDTQYF | TGCAGTGCTAGCGATTTAAGCTCCGATACGCAGTATTTT
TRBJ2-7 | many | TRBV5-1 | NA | CASSVGVGSYEQYF | TGCGCCAGCAGTGTCGGGGTAGGGTCCTACGAGCAGTACTTC
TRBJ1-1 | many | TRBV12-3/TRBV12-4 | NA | CASRIDTNLMNTEAFF | TGTGCCAGCAGGATTGACACAAACCTGATGAACACTGAAGCTTTCTTT
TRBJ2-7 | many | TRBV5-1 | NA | CASSLEVWQTYEQYF | TGCGCCAGCAGCTTGGAAGTATGGCAGACCTACGAGCAGTACTTC
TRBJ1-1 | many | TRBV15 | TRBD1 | CATSTRDRATEAFF | TGTGCCACCAGCACCCGGGACAGGGCCACTGAAGCTTTCTTT
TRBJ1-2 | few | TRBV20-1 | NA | CSARPSGGNYGYTF | TGCAGTGCTAGGCCCTCTGGGGGTAACTATGGCTACACCTTC
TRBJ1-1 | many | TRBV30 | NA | CAWSTQLNTEAFF | TGTGCCTGGAGTACCCAGTTGAACACTGAAGCTTTCTTT
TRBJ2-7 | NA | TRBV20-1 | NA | CSAVAASGDEQYF | TGCAGTGCCGTCGCAGCCTCCGGCGACGAGCAGTACTTC
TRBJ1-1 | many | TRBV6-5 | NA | CASSYANRVNTEAFF | TGTGCCAGCAGTTACGCCAACAGGGTGAACACTGAAGCTTTCTTT
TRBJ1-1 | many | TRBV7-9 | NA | CASSLVAGGGTEAFF | TGTGCCAGCAGCTTAGTTGCGGGGGGCGGAACTGAAGCTTTCTTT
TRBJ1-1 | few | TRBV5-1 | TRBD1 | CASSLDRGRTEAFF | TGCGCCAGCAGCTTGGACAGGGGAAGAACTGAAGCTTTCTTT
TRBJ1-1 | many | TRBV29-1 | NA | CSVEGMGSTEAFF | TGCAGCGTTGAAGGGATGGGGAGCACTGAAGCTTTCTTT
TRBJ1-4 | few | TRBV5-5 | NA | CASSLPLGATNEKLFF | TGTGCCAGCAGCTTGCCATTGGGGGCAACTAATGAAAAACTGTTTTTT
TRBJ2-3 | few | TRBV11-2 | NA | CASAEKDTQYF | TGTGCCAGCGCAGAGAAAGATACGCAGTATTTT
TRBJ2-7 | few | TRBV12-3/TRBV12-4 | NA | CASSLGPGQRQYF | TGTGCCAGCAGTTTAGGCCCCGGACAGCGGCAGTACTTC
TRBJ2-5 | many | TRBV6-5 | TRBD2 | CASSPLAEPISAQYF | TGTGCCAGCAGCCCCCTAGCGGAGCCAATCTCGGCCCAGTACTTC
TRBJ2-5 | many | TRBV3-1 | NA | CASSQPGAKTQYF | TGTGCCAGCAGCCAACCGGGAGCGAAGACCCAGTACTTC
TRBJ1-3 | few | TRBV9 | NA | CASSVREQGRGNTIYF | TGTGCCAGCAGCGTACGGGAACAGGGTAGGGGAAACACCATATATTTT
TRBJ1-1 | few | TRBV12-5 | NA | CASGFGAGRGLNTEAFF | TGTGCTAGTGGTTTTGGAGCAGGGAGGGGTTTGAACACTGAAGCTTTCTTT
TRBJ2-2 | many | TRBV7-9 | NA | CASSFSLGELFF | TGTGCCAGCAGCTTCTCACTAGGGGAGCTGTTTTTT
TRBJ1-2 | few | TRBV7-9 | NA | CASSLARLLGYTF | TGTGCCAGCAGCTTAGCGCGGCTACTTGGCTACACCTTC
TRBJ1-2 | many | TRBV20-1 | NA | CSARVPRGVRGSYGYTF | TGCAGTGCTAGAGTTCCCCGGGGGGTCCGAGGCTCCTATGGCTACACCTTC
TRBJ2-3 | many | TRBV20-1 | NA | CSAQGGGANTDTQYF | TGCAGTGCTCAGGGGGGTGGCGCCAACACAGATACGCAGTATTTT
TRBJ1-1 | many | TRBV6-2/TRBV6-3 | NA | CASSPGSEAFF | TGTGCCAGCAGTCCGGGGTCTGAAGCTTTCTTT
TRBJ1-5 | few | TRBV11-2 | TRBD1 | CASSWGTGRDQPQHF | TGTGCCAGCAGCTGGGGGACAGGGAGGGATCAGCCCCAGCATTTT
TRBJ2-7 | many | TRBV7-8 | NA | CASSSAGAASGAYEQYF | TGTGCCAGCAGCTCCGCTGGGGCAGCCTCTGGGGCCTACGAGCAGTACTTC
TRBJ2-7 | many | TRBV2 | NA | CASSPIEALSYEQYF | TGTGCCAGCAGTCCGATCGAGGCCCTTTCCTACGAGCAGTACTTC
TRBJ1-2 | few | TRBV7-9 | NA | CASSLVPGPDYGYTF | TGTGCCAGCAGCTTAGTCCCAGGGCCCGACTATGGCTACACCTTC
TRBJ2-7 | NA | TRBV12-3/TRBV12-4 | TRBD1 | CASSPGTGWAYEQYF | TGTGCCAGCAGTCCCGGGACAGGGTGGGCCTACGAGCAGTACTTC
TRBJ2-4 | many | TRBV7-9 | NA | CASSFDLLGIQYF | TGTGCCAGCAGCTTCGATTTGTTGGGCATTCAGTACTTC
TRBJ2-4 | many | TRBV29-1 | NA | CSVVTATLAKNIQYF | TGCAGCGTGGTTACTGCAACCCTAGCCAAAAACATTCAGTACTTC
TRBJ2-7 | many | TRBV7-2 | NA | CASSLLTYEQYF | TGTGCCAGCAGCTTACTAACCTACGAGCAGTACTTC
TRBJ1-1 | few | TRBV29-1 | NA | CSAGAEGTEAFF | TGCAGCGCCGGGGCCGAGGGGACTGAAGCTTTCTTT
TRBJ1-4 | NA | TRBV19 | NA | CASTRTFATNEKLFF | TGTGCCAGTACCCGGACGTTTGCAACTAATGAAAAACTGTTTTTT
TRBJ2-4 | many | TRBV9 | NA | CASSAEIRGRAKNIQYF | TGTGCCAGCAGCGCTGAGATTAGGGGGAGGGCCAAAAACATTCAGTACTTC
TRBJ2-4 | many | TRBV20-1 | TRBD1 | CSARTPRQGSKNIQYF | TGCAGTGCTAGAACCCCCCGACAGGGGTCCAAAAACATTCAGTACTTC
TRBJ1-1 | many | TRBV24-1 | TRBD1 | CATRAGQGATEAFF | TGTGCCACCAGGGCGGGACAGGGGGCCACTGAAGCTTTCTTT
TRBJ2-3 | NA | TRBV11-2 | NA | CASLRGPKDTQYF | TGTGCCAGTCTGCGGGGCCCCAAGGATACGCAGTATTTT
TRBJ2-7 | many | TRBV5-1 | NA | CASSRGYGQSYEQYF | TGCGCCAGCAGCCGCGGGTACGGACAGTCCTACGAGCAGTACTTC
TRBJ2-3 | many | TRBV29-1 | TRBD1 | CSVVDGQGVSDTQYF | TGCAGCGTTGTTGATGGACAGGGGGTATCGGATACGCAGTATTTT
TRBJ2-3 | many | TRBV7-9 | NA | CASSPNLEGSTDTQYF | TGTGCCAGCAGCCCAAACCTGGAAGGTAGCACAGATACGCAGTATTTT
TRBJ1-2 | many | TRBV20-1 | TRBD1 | CSAGQVYGYTF | TGCAGTGCGGGACAGGTCTATGGCTACACCTTC
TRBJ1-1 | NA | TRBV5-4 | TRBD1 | CASSHRDRVTEAFF | TGTGCCAGCAGCCACCGGGACAGGGTCACTGAAGCTTTCTTT
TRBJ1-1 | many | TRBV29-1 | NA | CSVSYTSQNTEAFF | TGCAGCGTTAGCTACACATCTCAGAACACTGAAGCTTTCTTT
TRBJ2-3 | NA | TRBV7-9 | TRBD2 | CASRPQRGSADTQYF | TGTGCCAGCAGGCCCCAGCGGGGGAGTGCAGATACGCAGTATTTT
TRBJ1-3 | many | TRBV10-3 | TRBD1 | CASSRDGQGLSGNTIYF | TGTGCCAGCAGTCGTGACGGACAGGGGTTGTCTGGAAACACCATATATTTT
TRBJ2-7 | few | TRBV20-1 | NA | CSASPFQAGQIYEQYF | TGCAGTGCTAGTCCCTTCCAGGCGGGACAGATCTACGAGCAGTACTTC
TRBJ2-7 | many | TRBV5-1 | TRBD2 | CASSFGGRASYEQYF | TGCGCCAGCAGCTTTGGCGGGAGAGCATCATACGAGCAGTACTTC
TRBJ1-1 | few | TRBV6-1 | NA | CASSQGAQNTEAFF | TGTGCCAGCAGTCAGGGCGCGCAGAACACTGAAGCTTTCTTT
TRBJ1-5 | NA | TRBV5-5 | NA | CASSLAYVDTQPQHF | TGTGCCAGCAGCTTGGCATACGTTGATACTCAGCCCCAGCATTTT
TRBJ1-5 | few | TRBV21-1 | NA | CASSKGSSSNQPQHF | TGTGCCAGCAGCAAGGGCAGCTCAAGCAATCAGCCCCAGCATTTT
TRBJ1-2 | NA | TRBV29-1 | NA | CSVLKNSDYGYTF | TGCAGCGTTCTTAAGAATTCGGACTATGGCTACACCTTC
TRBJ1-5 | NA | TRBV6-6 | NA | CASSGSRQPQHF | TGTGCCAGCAGTGGCAGTCGGCAGCCCCAGCATTTT
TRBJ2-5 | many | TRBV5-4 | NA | CASSLESLGEVRTQYF | TGTGCCAGCAGCTTGGAGTCTTTGGGGGAAGTCCGGACCCAGTACTTC
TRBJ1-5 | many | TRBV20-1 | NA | CSVIGDSNQPQHF | TGCAGTGTTATCGGGGATAGCAATCAGCCCCAGCATTTT
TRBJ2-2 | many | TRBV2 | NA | CASSPLRLAGELFF | TGTGCCAGCAGCCCCCTGAGGCTAGCAGGGGAGCTGTTTTTT
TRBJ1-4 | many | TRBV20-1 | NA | CSAREPGGVEKLFF | TGCAGTGCTAGAGAGCCCGGGGGCGTTGAAAAACTGTTTTTT
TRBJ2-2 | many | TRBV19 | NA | CASRLAANTGELFF | TGTGCCAGTAGATTGGCCGCGAACACCGGGGAGCTGTTTTTT
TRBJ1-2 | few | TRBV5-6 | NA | CASRQRQGLSGYTF | TGTGCCAGCAGGCAACGCCAGGGGCTGTCTGGCTACACCTTC
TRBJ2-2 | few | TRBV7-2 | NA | CASRQGQNTGELFF | TGTGCCAGCAGGCAGGGACAGAACACCGGGGAGCTGTTTTTT